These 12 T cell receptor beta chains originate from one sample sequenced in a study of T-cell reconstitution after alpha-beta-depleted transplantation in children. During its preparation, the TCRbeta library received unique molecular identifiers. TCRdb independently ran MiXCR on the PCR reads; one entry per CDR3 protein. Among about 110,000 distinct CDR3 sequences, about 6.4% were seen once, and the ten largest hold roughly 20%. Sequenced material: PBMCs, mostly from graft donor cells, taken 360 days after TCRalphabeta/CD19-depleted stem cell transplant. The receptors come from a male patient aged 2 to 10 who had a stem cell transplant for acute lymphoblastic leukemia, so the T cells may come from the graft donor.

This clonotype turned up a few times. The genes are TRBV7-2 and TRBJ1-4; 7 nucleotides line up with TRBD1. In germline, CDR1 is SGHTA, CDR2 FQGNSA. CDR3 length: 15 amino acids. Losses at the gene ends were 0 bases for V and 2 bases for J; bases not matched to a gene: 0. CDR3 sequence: CASSLAGGTNEKLFF. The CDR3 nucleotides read TGTGCCAGCAGCTTAGCAGGGGGCACTAATGAAAAACTGTTTTTT.

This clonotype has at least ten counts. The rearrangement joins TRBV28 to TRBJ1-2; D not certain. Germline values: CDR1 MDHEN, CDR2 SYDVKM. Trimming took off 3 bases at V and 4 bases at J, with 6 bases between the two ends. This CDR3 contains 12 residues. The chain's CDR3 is CASSFTLYGYTF. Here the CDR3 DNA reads TGTGCCAGCAGTTTTACTCTCTATGGCTACACCTTC.

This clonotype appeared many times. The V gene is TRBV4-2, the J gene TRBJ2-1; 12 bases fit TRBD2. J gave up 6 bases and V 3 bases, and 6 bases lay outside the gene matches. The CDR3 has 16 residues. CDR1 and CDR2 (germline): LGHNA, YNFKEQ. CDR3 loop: CASSQTSGSRINEQFF. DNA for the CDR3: TGTGCCAGCAGCCAGACTAGCGGGAGCCGAATCAATGAGCAGTTCTTC.

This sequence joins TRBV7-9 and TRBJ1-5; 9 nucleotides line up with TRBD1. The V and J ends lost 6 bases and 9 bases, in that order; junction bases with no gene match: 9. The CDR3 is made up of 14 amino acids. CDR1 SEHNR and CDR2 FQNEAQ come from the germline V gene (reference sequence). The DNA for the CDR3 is TGTGCCAGCAGGTCAGGACAGGGGCCCGGGCCCCAGCATTTT. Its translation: CASRSGQGPGPQHF. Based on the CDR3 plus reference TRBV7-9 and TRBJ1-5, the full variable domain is DTGVSQNPRHKITKRGQNVTFRCDPISEHNRLYWYRQTLGQGPEFLTYFQNEAQLEKSRLLSDRFSAERPKGSFSTLEIQRTEQGDSAMYLCASRSGQGPGPQHFGDGTRLSIL.

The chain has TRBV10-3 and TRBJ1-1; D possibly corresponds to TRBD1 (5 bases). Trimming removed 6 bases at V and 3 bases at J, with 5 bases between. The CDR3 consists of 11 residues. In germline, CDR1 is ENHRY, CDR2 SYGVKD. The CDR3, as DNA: TGTGCCATCAGAGGGGACACTGAAGCTTTCTTT. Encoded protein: CAIRGDTEAFF.

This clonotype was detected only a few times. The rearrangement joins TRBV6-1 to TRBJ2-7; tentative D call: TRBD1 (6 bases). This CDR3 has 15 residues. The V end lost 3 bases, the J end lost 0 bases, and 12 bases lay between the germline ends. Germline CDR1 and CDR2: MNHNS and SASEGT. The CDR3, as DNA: TGTGCCAGCAGTGATAAGACAGGTAGCTCCTACGAGCAGTACTTC. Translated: CASSDKTGSSYEQYF.

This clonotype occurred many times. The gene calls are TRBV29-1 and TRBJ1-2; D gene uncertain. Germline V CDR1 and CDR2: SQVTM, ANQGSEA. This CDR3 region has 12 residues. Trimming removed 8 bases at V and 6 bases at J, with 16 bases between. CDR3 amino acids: CSSPVAGDGYTF. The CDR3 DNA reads TGCAGCTCCCCGGTAGCCGGGGATGGCTACACCTTC.

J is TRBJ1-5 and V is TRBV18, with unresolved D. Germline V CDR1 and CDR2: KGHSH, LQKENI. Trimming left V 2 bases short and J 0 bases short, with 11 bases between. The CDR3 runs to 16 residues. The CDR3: CASSPSSGSSNQPQHF. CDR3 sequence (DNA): TGTGCCAGCTCACCATCTAGCGGGAGTAGCAATCAGCCCCAGCATTTT.

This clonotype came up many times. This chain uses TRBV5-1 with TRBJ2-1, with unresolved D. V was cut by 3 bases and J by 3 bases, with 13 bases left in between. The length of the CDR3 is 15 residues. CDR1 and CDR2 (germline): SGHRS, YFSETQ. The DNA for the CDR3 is TGCGCCAGCAGCTGGACCCCCGACCTCTACAATGAGCAGTTCTTC. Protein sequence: CASSWTPDLYNEQFF.

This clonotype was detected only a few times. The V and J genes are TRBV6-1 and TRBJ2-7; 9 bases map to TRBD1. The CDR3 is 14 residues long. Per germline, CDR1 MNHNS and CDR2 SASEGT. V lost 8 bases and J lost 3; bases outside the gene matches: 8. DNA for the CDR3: TGTGCCAGCGCTCCGGGACAGGGATACTACGAGCAGTACTTC. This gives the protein CASAPGQGYYEQYF.

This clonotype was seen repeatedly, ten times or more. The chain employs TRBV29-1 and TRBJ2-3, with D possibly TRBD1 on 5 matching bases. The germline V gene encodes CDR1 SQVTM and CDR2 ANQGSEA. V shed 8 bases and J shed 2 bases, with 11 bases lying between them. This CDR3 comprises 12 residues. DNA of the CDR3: TGCAGCTCCAGGGTGGCCACAGATACGCAGTATTTT. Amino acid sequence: CSSRVATDTQYF.

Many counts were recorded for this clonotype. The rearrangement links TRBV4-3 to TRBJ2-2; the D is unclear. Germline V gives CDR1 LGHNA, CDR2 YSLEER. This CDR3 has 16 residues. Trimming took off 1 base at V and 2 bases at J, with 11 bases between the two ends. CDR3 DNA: TGCGCCAGCAGCCAAGCCCCCTACAAAAACACCGGGGAGCTGTTTTTT. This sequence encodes CASSQAPYKNTGELFF.